What follows describes a single T cell receptor (beta chain). The germline gives CDR1 SGHDT, CDR2 YYEEEE. V shed 5 bases and J shed 2 bases, with 7 bases lying between them. The length of the CDR3 is 12 residues. This record comes from a study of blood T cell repertoires in COVID-19. At the level of the study: PBMCs, B-cell-depleted T cells, or T cells were the source of the cDNA or gDNA that made up the material.

Only in-frame clones appear in the TCRdb table, and some are missing; sequencing was by immunoSEQ multiplex PCR. The sample yields 200,000 or so clones, approximately 90% seen once. The chain carries TRBV5-6 and TRBJ1-2; no reliable D call. Sequenced sample: peripheral blood. This clonotype originated in a man older than 75 with acute or convalescent COVID-19. The CDR3 sequence: CASRGGNYGYTF. As DNA, the CDR3 is TGTGCCAGCAGGGGCGGGAACTATGGCTACACCTTC.